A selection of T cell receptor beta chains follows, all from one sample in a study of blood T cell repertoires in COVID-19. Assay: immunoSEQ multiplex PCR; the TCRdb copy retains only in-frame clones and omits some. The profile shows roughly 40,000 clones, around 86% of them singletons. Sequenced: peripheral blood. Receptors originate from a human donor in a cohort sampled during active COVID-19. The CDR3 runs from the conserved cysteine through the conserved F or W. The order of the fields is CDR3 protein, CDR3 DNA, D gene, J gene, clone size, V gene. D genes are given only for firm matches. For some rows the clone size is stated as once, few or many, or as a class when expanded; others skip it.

CDR3: CSAGSQETQYF; DNA: TGCAGTGCGGGCTCCCAAGAGACCCAGTACTTC; D: NA; J: TRBJ2-5; size: NA; V: TRBV20-1
CDR3: CASSHSGTGNTEAFF; DNA: TGTGCCAGCAGCCATTCCGGGACAGGGAACACTGAAGCTTTCTTT; D: TRBD1; J: TRBJ1-1; size: NA; V: TRBV3-1/TRBV3-2
CDR3: CASSEAGQLISYNEQFF; DNA: TGTGCCAGCAGTGAAGCAGGACAACTGATCTCCTACAATGAGCAGTTCTTC; D: NA; J: TRBJ2-1; size: NA; V: TRBV2
CDR3: CSVEERVKGYTF; DNA: TGCAGCGTTGAAGAGAGGGTGAAGGGCTACACCTTC; D: NA; J: TRBJ1-2; size: once; V: TRBV29-1
CDR3: CASSFPSGWTEAFF; DNA: TGTGCCAGCAGCTTCCCCTCGGGGTGGACTGAAGCTTTCTTT; D: NA; J: TRBJ1-1; size: NA; V: TRBV7-2
CDR3: CASSPTGQGTAEQYF; DNA: TGTGCCAGCAGCCCGACGGGACAGGGGACCGCCGAGCAGTACTTC; D: TRBD1; J: TRBJ2-7; size: NA; V: TRBV13
CDR3: CASSLAGRPNYGYTF; DNA: TGTGCCAGCAGCTTAGCGGGCAGACCTAACTATGGCTACACCTTC; D: NA; J: TRBJ1-2; size: NA; V: TRBV7-8
CDR3: CASSAVSRDSGYGYTF; DNA: TGTGCCAGCAGCGCCGTGAGTAGGGACTCCGGCTATGGCTACACCTTC; D: NA; J: TRBJ1-2; size: NA; V: TRBV9
CDR3: CASSLLGTSGWRETQYF; DNA: TGCGCCAGCAGCTTGCTTGGGACTAGCGGGTGGAGAGAGACCCAGTACTTC; D: TRBD2; J: TRBJ2-5; size: NA; V: TRBV5-1
CDR3: CASSLVGGPSGNTIYF; DNA: TGCGCCAGCAGCTTGGTTGGGGGCCCCTCTGGAAACACCATATATTTT; D: NA; J: TRBJ1-3; size: once; V: TRBV5-1
CDR3: CASSTQGNSNQPQHF; DNA: TGTGCCAGTAGCACACAGGGGAATAGCAATCAGCCCCAGCATTTT; D: TRBD1; J: TRBJ1-5; size: once; V: TRBV19
CDR3: CASTRQGAPNEKLFF; DNA: TGTGCCAGCACCCGACAGGGGGCACCTAATGAAAAACTGTTTTTT; D: TRBD1; J: TRBJ1-4; size: few; V: TRBV11-2
CDR3: CASSDLGGSTEAFF; DNA: TGCGCCAGCAGCGACCTTGGGGGGTCCACTGAAGCTTTCTTT; D: NA; J: TRBJ1-1; size: NA; V: TRBV5-1
CDR3: CASRRGGIVDTQYF; DNA: TGTGCCAGTAGGCGGGGGGGTATAGTGGATACGCAGTATTTT; D: TRBD2; J: TRBJ2-3; size: NA; V: TRBV19
CDR3: CSVELEGYSNQPQHF; DNA: TGCAGCGTTGAATTGGAGGGTTATAGCAATCAGCCCCAGCATTTT; D: NA; J: TRBJ1-5; size: NA; V: TRBV29-1
CDR3: CASSLAGTANEKLFF; DNA: TGTGCCAGCAGCTTGGCGGGGACAGCTAATGAAAAACTGTTTTTT; D: TRBD1; J: TRBJ1-4; size: NA; V: TRBV5-6
CDR3: CASSLRGELFF; DNA: TGTGCCAGCAGCTTGAGGGGGGAGCTGTTTTTT; D: NA; J: TRBJ2-2; size: NA; V: TRBV7-8
CDR3: CAIRGGSTDTQYF; DNA: TGTGCCATCAGGGGGGGTAGCACAGATACGCAGTATTTT; D: NA; J: TRBJ2-3; size: NA; V: TRBV10-3
CDR3: CASSSSRGSGGGETQYF; DNA: TGTGCCAGCAGCTCCTCGCGGGGTAGCGGGGGCGGGGAGACCCAGTACTTC; D: TRBD2; J: TRBJ2-5; size: NA; V: TRBV13
CDR3: CASSLGQDTEAFF; DNA: TGCGCCAGCAGCCTTGGACAGGACACTGAAGCTTTCTTT; D: TRBD1; J: TRBJ1-1; size: NA; V: TRBV4-1
CDR3: CAISELGWGRGANVLTF; DNA: TGTGCCATCAGTGAGTTGGGGTGGGGGCGAGGGGCCAACGTCCTGACTTTC; D: NA; J: TRBJ2-6; size: NA; V: TRBV10-3
CDR3: CASSSYTGTVDYTF; DNA: TGTGCCAGCAGCTCTTACACCGGGACAGTAGACTACACCTTC; D: TRBD1; J: TRBJ1-2; size: NA; V: TRBV7-2
CDR3: CASSFPPLAKQFF; DNA: TGTGCCAGCAGCTTTCCCCCATTAGCAAAGCAGTTCTTC; D: NA; J: TRBJ2-1; size: NA; V: TRBV7-9